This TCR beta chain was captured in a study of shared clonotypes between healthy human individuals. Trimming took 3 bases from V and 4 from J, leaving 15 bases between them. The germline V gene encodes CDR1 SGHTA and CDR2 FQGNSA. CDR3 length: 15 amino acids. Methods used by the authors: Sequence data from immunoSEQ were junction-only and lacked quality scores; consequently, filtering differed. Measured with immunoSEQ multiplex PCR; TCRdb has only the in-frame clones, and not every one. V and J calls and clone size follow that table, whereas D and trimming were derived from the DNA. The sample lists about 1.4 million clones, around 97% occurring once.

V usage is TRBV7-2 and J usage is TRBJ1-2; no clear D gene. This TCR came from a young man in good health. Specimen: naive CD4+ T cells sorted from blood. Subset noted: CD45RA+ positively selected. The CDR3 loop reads CASSLVLSTPYGYTF. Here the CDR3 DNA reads TGTGCCAGCAGCTTGGTTCTATCAACCCCCTATGGCTACACCTTC.